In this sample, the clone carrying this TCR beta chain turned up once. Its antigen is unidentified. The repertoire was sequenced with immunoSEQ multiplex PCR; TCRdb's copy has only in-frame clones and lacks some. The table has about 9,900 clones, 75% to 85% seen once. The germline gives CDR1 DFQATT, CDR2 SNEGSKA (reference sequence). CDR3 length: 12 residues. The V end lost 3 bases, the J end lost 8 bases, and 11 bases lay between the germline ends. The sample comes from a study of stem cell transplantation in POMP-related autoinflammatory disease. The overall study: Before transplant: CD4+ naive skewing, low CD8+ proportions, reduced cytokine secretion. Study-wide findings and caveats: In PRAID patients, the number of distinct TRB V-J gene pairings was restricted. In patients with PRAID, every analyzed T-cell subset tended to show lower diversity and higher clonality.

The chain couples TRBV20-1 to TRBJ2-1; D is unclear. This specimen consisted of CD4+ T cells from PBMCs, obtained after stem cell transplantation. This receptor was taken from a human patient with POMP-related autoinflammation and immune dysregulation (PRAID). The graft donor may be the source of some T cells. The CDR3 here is CSASLGSHEQFF. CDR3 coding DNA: TGCAGTGCTAGTCTGGGGTCCCATGAGCAGTTCTTC.